Each of the 16 T cell receptor beta chains below was sequenced from the same sample in a study of control samples from healthy donors and cancer patients. Assay used: immunoSEQ multiplex PCR; TCRdb lists only in-frame clones, some missing. The table records about 51,000 clones, 88% of them present only once. Specimen: PBMCs. The receptors stem from a man aged 50-60 years with head and neck cancer.

V and J are TRBV6-4 and TRBJ1-2, with a tentative D call TRBD1 (5 bases). V lost 6 bases to trimming and J lost 6 bases, with 8 bases between them. The CDR3 consists of 11 residues. Germline CDR1 MRHNA, CDR2 SNTAGT. CDR3 loop: CASRSGNGYTF. The CDR3 DNA reads as TGTGCCAGCAGGTCAGGGAATGGCTACACCTTC.

The rearrangement links TRBV4-2 to TRBJ2-2; TRBD2 matches 13 bases. V shed 4 bases and J 4 bases; nucleotides not matched to a gene: 3. Per the germline V gene, CDR1 is LGHNA and CDR2 is YNFKEQ. The CDR3 has 16 amino acids. The CDR3 nucleotides are TGTGCCAGCAGCCCGGGACTAGCGGGACCCACCGGGGAGCTGTTTTTT. It is translated as CASSPGLAGPTGELFF.

The chain links TRBV6-6 to TRBJ1-5, with D perhaps matching TRBD1 (5 bases). The CDR3 covers 13 residues. Germline V gene data show CDR1 as MNHNY and CDR2 as SVGAGI (reference sequence). V was clipped by 5 bases and J by 7 bases, with 12 bases between them. The CDR3 bases are TGTGCCAGCAGTATCAGGGCGGAGCAGCCCCAGCATTTT. Protein: CASSIRAEQPQHF.

The J gene is TRBJ2-1, the V gene TRBV7-9; unclear D gene. Trimming took 5 bases from V and 0 from J, leaving 5 bases between them. The CDR3 has 13 residues. Germline V CDR1 and CDR2: SEHNR, FQNEAQ (reference sequence). CDR3 sequence reads: CASSHVSYNEQFF. The CDR3 nucleotides are TGTGCCAGCAGCCACGTCTCCTACAATGAGCAGTTCTTC.

In DNA form, the CDR3 reads TGTGCCAGCAGCCAAGAAGACAGGGGATTGAACTATGGCTACACCTTC. Its translation: CASSQEDRGLNYGYTF. The V call is TRBV3-1 (or the pseudogene TRBV3-2), the J call TRBJ1-2; TRBD1 agrees at 8 bases. The CDR3 sequence is 16 residues long. J lost 2 bases, V lost 0 bases, and 5 bases had no gene match. Per the germline V gene, CDR1 is LGHDT and CDR2 is YNNKEL (reference sequence).

The rearrangement links TRBV4-3 to TRBJ2-3; tentative D call: TRBD2 (5 bases). The CDR3 spans 18 residues. Trimming took 0 bases from V and 5 from J, leaving 21 bases between them. Germline V gene data show CDR1 as LGHNA and CDR2 as YSLEER. Here the CDR3 DNA reads TGCGCCAGCAGCCAAGATTCTGGACTCACTAGTCGTGTAGATACGCAGTATTTT. Translation gives CASSQDSGLTSRVDTQYF.

The CDR3 region is CASTLGTASNEKLFF. Here the CDR3 DNA reads TGTGCCAGCACCCTAGGGACGGCCAGCAATGAAAAACTGTTTTTT. The rearrangement uses TRBV28 and TRBJ1-4; possibly TRBD1 for D (5 bases). The length of the CDR3 is 15 residues. Germline assignment: CDR1 MDHEN and CDR2 SYDVKM. Trimming took 7 bases from V and 5 from J, leaving 17 bases between them.

The chain joins TRBV10-3 to TRBJ2-2; TRBD1 agrees at 7 bases. The germline V gene has CDR1 ENHRY and CDR2 SYGVKD. The CDR3 is 16 amino acids. V was clipped by 6 bases and J by 0 bases; unmatched bases: 7. Here the CDR3 DNA reads TGTGCCATCAGCCCCGGGACAGCCTCGAACACCGGGGAGCTGTTTTTT. Protein: CAISPGTASNTGELFF.

DNA for the CDR3: TGCGCCAGCAGCCCAGGATCGCTGCGGTTCACAGATACGCAGTATTTT. This encodes CASSPGSLRFTDTQYF. V and J are TRBV4-3 and TRBJ2-3; D is unclear. Germline V gives CDR1 LGHNA, CDR2 YSLEER. The CDR3 is 16 residues long. V lost 4 bases, J lost 2 bases, and 16 bases lay in between.

J is TRBJ2-7 and V is TRBV5-1, with TRBD1 matching 10 bases. This CDR3 contains 14 residues. Trimming took 2 bases from V and 6 from J; bases not matched to a gene: 5. Germline values: CDR1 SGHRS, CDR2 YFSETQ. This chain's CDR3 is CASSFGQGVGEQYF. As DNA, the CDR3 is TGCGCCAGCAGCTTCGGACAGGGGGTGGGCGAGCAGTACTTC.

This clone occurred once. V and J are TRBV27 and TRBJ2-7; 8 bases line up with TRBD1. Germline CDR1 and CDR2: MNHEY and SMNVEV (reference sequence). This CDR3 has 14 residues. V lost 3 bases to trimming and J lost 3 bases; unmatched junction nucleotides: 4. This chain's CDR3 is CASSLRDRNYEQYF. For the CDR3, the DNA is TGTGCCAGCAGTTTGAGGGACAGGAACTACGAGCAGTACTTC.

This clone showed up just once. The V call is TRBV3-1 (or the pseudogene TRBV3-2), the J call TRBJ2-3, with 10 bases matching TRBD2. Germline V gene data show CDR1 as LGHDT and CDR2 as YNNKEL (reference sequence). Losses at the gene ends were 1 base for V and 2 bases for J; bases not matched to a gene: 9. The CDR3 totals 18 residues. This CDR3 reads CASSQGVVAGGITDTQYF. CDR3 in DNA: TGTGCCAGCAGCCAAGGAGTGGTAGCGGGGGGCATCACAGATACGCAGTATTTT.

The J gene is TRBJ2-5, the V gene TRBV27, with 7 bases that match TRBD2. Trimming at V came to 4 bases and at J to 1 base, leaving 9 bases not matched to a gene. This CDR3 is 16 amino acids long. The germline gives CDR1 MNHEY, CDR2 SMNVEV (reference sequence). The CDR3 reads CASSSYIAGRQETQYF. In nucleotides, the CDR3 is TGTGCCAGCAGTTCCTACATAGCGGGCCGCCAAGAGACCCAGTACTTC.

The chain couples TRBV11-1 to TRBJ2-2, with TRBD2 matching over 7 bases. The CDR3 loop spans 14 amino acids. V dropped 6 bases and J dropped 0; count of bases not matched to a gene: 1. CDR1 and CDR2 (germline): SGHAT, FQDESV (reference sequence). The CDR3 DNA reads TGTGCCAGCAGGACTAGCTCGAACACCGGGGAGCTGTTTTTT. Translation gives CASRTSSNTGELFF.

The chain is built from TRBV10-1 and TRBJ2-4; D unclear. Between the trimmed V and J ends, which lost 7 bases and 0 bases, there was a span of 16 bases. CDR3 length: 16 amino acids. The germline CDR1 and CDR2 sequences are WNHNN and SYGVQD (reference sequence). The CDR3 coding sequence is TGCGCCAGCACCAAAGGATCCTTTCTAGCCAAAAACATTCAGTACTTC. Translating it yields CASTKGSFLAKNIQYF.

V and J are TRBV5-1 and TRBJ2-5, with D perhaps matching TRBD1 or TRBD2 (6 bases each). The CDR3 runs to 14 residues. V shed 4 bases and J shed 5 bases, with 15 bases lying between them. Looked up from germline, CDR1 is SGHRS and CDR2 is YFSETQ. CDR3 amino acids: CASSPGWGAETQYF. The CDR3 DNA is TGCGCCAGCAGCCCCGGGTGGGGGGCTGAGACCCAGTACTTC.